The 30 T cell receptor beta chains presented below share a single source sample, sequenced in a study of cytomegalovirus exposure and HLA in healthy donors. PCR amplification relied on 60 Vbeta primers (plus 13 Jbeta primers). Libraries were prepared by immunoSEQ multiplex PCR; TCRdb keeps only in-frame clonotypes and omits some of them. The table has around 150,000 clones, roughly 78% seen once; the top ten hold approximately 2.3%. Sequenced: PBMCs. The receptor set was obtained from a man aged 40-55 years in good health and CMV-seronegative.

The genes are TRBV19 and TRBJ1-5, with D unclear. The CDR3 totals 14 residues. Germline assignment: CDR1 LNHDA and CDR2 SQIVND (reference sequence). Trimming pared 8 bases from V and 4 bases from J, leaving 15 bases between. This CDR3 is CASAHPGRNQPQHF. Here the CDR3 DNA reads TGTGCCAGTGCGCACCCAGGTAGAAATCAGCCCCAGCATTTT.

The rearrangement joins TRBV7-8 to TRBJ2-7; D unclear. Germline V gene data show CDR1 as SGHVS and CDR2 as FQNEAQ. The germline V and J ends were trimmed by 5 bases and 0 bases, with 14 bases remaining between them. The CDR3 consists of 15 residues. The CDR3 DNA follows: TGTGCCAGCAGCACGAGCCGACTGAGCTCCTACGAGCAGTACTTC. It encodes CASSTSRLSSYEQYF.

The V gene is TRBV28, the J gene TRBJ2-7; D is perhaps TRBD1 (5 bases). Germline assignment: CDR1 MDHEN and CDR2 SYDVKM. The CDR3 has 14 amino acids. The germline V and J ends were trimmed by 3 bases and 3 bases, with 12 bases remaining between them. Here the CDR3 reads CASSFPGQVYEQYF. The CDR3 DNA reads as TGTGCCAGCAGTTTCCCAGGGCAAGTCTACGAGCAGTACTTC.

This clone has a handful of counts. The chain links TRBV28 to TRBJ2-5; no clear D gene. The length of the CDR3 is 11 residues. In germline, CDR1 is MDHEN, CDR2 SYDVKM. V lost 6 bases to trimming and J lost 2 bases, with 4 bases between them. CDR3 DNA sequence: TGTGCCAGCAGGACTCAAGAGACCCAGTACTTC. Encoded protein: CASRTQETQYF.

This chain joins TRBV5-6 and TRBJ2-7, with D unresolved. This CDR3 is 14 amino acids long. Deletions cut 3 bases from V and 2 bases from J, with 12 bases between. Germline loops: CDR1 SGHDT, CDR2 YYEEEE. The CDR3 reads CASSSWAHPYEQYF. The CDR3 DNA sequence: TGTGCCAGCAGCTCCTGGGCGCATCCCTACGAGCAGTACTTC.

This clone has just a few counts. The gene calls are TRBV29-1 and TRBJ1-1, with 9 positions matching TRBD1. The CDR3 loop spans 13 amino acids. The junction had 6 bases not matched to a gene; V was cut back by 6 bases and J by 4 bases. Germline V gives CDR1 SQVTM, CDR2 ANQGSEA. The CDR3 nucleotides are TGCAGCGTGAGGACAGGGGATTTCACTGAAGCTTTCTTT. This gives the protein CSVRTGDFTEAFF.

CDR3 DNA sequence: TGTGCCACCAGCAGAGATGTAGGGGCCTATGGCTACACCTTC. Translation: CATSRDVGAYGYTF. The chain joins TRBV15 to TRBJ1-2; D possibly corresponds to TRBD1 (5 bases). Germline V lookup: CDR1 LNHNV, CDR2 YYDKDF (reference sequence). The CDR3 contains 14 residues. Trimming left V 0 bases short and J 4 bases short, with 9 bases between.

The V gene is TRBV4-1, the J gene TRBJ2-5, with D unclear. V was clipped by 2 bases and J by 11 bases, with 21 bases between them. The germline V gene encodes CDR1 MGHRA and CDR2 YSYEKL. The CDR3 has 15 amino acids. The CDR3: CASSQSPTSSYGQYF. The CDR3 nucleotides are TGCGCCAGCAGCCAAAGTCCAACGAGCTCCTACGGGCAGTACTTC.

The gene calls are TRBV29-1 and TRBJ1-1; 7 nucleotides line up with TRBD1. Trimming removed 7 bases from V and 9 bases from J; junction bases left unmatched: 8. Germline CDR1 reads SQVTM; CDR2 reads ANQGSEA. CDR3 length: 11 residues. The CDR3 DNA sequence: TGCAGCGGTAGATCGACAGGGAAAGCTTTCTTT. It encodes CSGRSTGKAFF.

The chain recombines TRBV19 with TRBJ2-7, with TRBD2 matching 10 bases. The junction had 5 bases not matched to a gene; V was cut back by 3 bases and J by 0 bases. This CDR3 is built from 16 residues. Per the germline V gene, CDR1 is LNHDA and CDR2 is SQIVND (reference sequence). The CDR3 bases are TGTGCCAGTAGTATCAGACTAGCGGGCAACTCCTACGAGCAGTACTTC. Translated, it gives CASSIRLAGNSYEQYF.

For this clone: The CDR3 carries no conserved terminal phenylalanine or tryptophan, so it likely arises from a read error. The gene calls are TRBV10-3 and TRBJ2-7, with D perhaps TRBD1 (5 bases). The CDR3 extends over 12 amino acids. V dropped 9 bases and J dropped 0 bases, with 9 bases sitting between them. Germline-derived CDR1 and CDR2 are ENHRY and SYGVKD. Here the CDR3 DNA reads TGTGCCATGGGAAGGGGCTCCTACGAGCAGTACTGC. Protein sequence: CAMGRGSYEQYC.

The chain is built from TRBV19 and TRBJ1-5; 8 bases agree with TRBD1. This CDR3 region has 16 residues. Unmatched junction bases numbered 11, after V lost 6 bases and J lost 4 bases. Germline assignment: CDR1 LNHDA and CDR2 SQIVND (reference sequence). This CDR3 reads CASRPLGTGPNQPQHF. The CDR3 nucleotides are TGTGCCAGTAGGCCCCTAGGGACAGGCCCAAATCAGCCCCAGCATTTT.

Only a few counts were recorded for this clone. The rearrangement links TRBV28 to TRBJ2-3; TRBD1 is a possible D gene (6 bases). Deletions cut 6 bases from V and 2 bases from J, with 9 bases between. The CDR3 has 13 amino acids. In germline, CDR1 is MDHEN, CDR2 SYDVKM. The CDR3 spells CASRNRATDTQYF. The CDR3 coding sequence is TGTGCCAGCAGAAACAGGGCCACAGATACGCAGTATTTT.

The V call is TRBV11-2, the J call TRBJ2-2, with a tentative D call TRBD2 (6 bases). Germline V gene lookup returns CDR1 SGHAT and CDR2 FQNNGV. The CDR3 length is 16 residues. Trimming left V 5 bases short and J 3 bases short, with 16 bases between. Written as DNA, the CDR3 is TGTGCCAGCAGCCAGGGTGGGGGGTATTACACCGGGGAGCTGTTTTTT. Amino acids: CASSQGGGYYTGELFF.

The chain is built from TRBV7-8 and TRBJ2-1, with 7 positions matching TRBD2. CDR1 is SGHVS, CDR2 FQNEAQ, per germline. The CDR3 extends over 17 amino acids. Unmatched junction bases numbered 9, after V lost 4 bases and J lost 0 bases. CDR3 in DNA: TGTGCCAGCAGCTCACTAGGCGGGGGTTACTCCTACAATGAGCAGTTCTTC. Translation: CASSSLGGGYSYNEQFF.

This rearrangement joins TRBV2 to TRBJ2-4, with 7 bases identical to TRBD1. In germline, CDR1 is SNHLY, CDR2 FYNNEI. The junction had 1 base not matched to a gene; V was cut back by 5 bases and J by 12 bases. The CDR3 covers 10 residues. The CDR3 DNA sequence: TGTGCCAGCAGTTGGGACAGTCAGTACTTC. As protein: CASSWDSQYF.

The chain employs TRBV6-4 and TRBJ2-2; 14 nucleotides line up with TRBD2. V shed 10 bases and J 4 bases; nucleotides not matched to a gene: 8. Germline V gene lookup returns CDR1 MRHNA and CDR2 SNTAGT. The CDR3 spans 16 residues. Here the CDR3 DNA reads TGTGCCATCTATCGGACTAGCGGGAGGTCCACCGGGGAGCTGTTTTTT. It is translated as CAIYRTSGRSTGELFF.

As regards this clone: At one of its ends the junction is not consistent with the germline gene, which may arise from a read error. This sequence joins TRBV7-9 and TRBJ2-2; 9 nucleotides line up with TRBD2. This CDR3 comprises 15 residues. Looked up from germline, CDR1 is SEHNR and CDR2 is FQNEAQ (reference sequence). The CDR3 DNA reads as TGTGCCAGCAGACAACTAGCGGGTAACACCGGGGAGCTGCTTTTT. This codes for CASRQLAGNTGELLF.

The rearrangement joins TRBV4-3 to TRBJ2-5; 9 nucleotides align to TRBD1. This CDR3 has 18 residues. CDR1 LGHNA and CDR2 YSLEER come from the germline V gene. Trimming took 3 bases from V and 5 from J; bases not matched to a gene: 16. The CDR3 here is CASSHRPDRGKSTETQYF. CDR3 bases: TGCGCCAGCAGCCATAGGCCGGACAGGGGTAAGAGTACGGAGACCCAGTACTTC.

This chain links TRBV29-1 with TRBJ1-4; D gene ambiguous. V lost 2 bases and J 8 bases, leaving 21 bases between the germline ends. Germline V gives CDR1 SQVTM, CDR2 ANQGSEA. This CDR3 contains 16 residues. CDR3: CSVEITGLVGGEKLFF. The DNA of the CDR3 is TGCAGCGTTGAAATAACCGGACTTGTGGGTGGGGAAAAACTGTTTTTT.

This chain connects TRBV18 to TRBJ1-4, with a possible D match to TRBD1 (5 bases). Between the trimmed V and J ends, which lost 6 bases and 7 bases, there was a span of 15 bases. CDR3 length: 14 amino acids. The V gene's germline CDR1 is KGHSH and CDR2 LQKENI. CDR3 DNA: TGTGCCAGCTCCCTCGACAGAAAGACTGAAAAACTGTTTTTT. This translates into CASSLDRKTEKLFF.

The chain combines TRBV6-1 with TRBJ2-7; a weak D match, TRBD1 (6 bases). The germline V and J ends were trimmed by 0 bases and 0 bases, with 9 bases remaining between them. Germline assignment: CDR1 MNHNS and CDR2 SASEGT. CDR3 length: 15 amino acids. The CDR3 DNA sequence: TGTGCCAGCAGTGAAGCGCTGGACAGCTCCTACGAGCAGTACTTC. As protein: CASSEALDSSYEQYF.

The gene calls are TRBV6-4 and TRBJ2-3; 9 bases align to TRBD1. CDR1 and CDR2 from the germline V gene are MRHNA and SNTAGT. Losses at the gene ends were 3 bases for V and 2 bases for J; bases not matched to a gene: 3. This CDR3 region has 15 residues. The CDR3 DNA is TGTGCCAGCAGTGATCGGGACAGGGCCACAGATACGCAGTATTTT. It specifies CASSDRDRATDTQYF.

This clone was seen only a few times. The V gene is TRBV28, the J gene TRBJ2-5; 10 bases fit TRBD1. Trimming took 5 bases from V and 5 from J; bases not matched to a gene: 2. The CDR3 totals 13 residues. CDR1 is MDHEN, CDR2 SYDVKM, per germline. The DNA for the CDR3 is TGTGCCAGCAGTGACAGGGGGCTGGAGACCCAGTACTTC. Protein sequence: CASSDRGLETQYF.

The chain joins TRBV28 to TRBJ2-2, with 7 positions matching TRBD1. V was pared by 6 bases and J by 2 bases, with 3 bases of the junction left unmatched. Germline values: CDR1 MDHEN, CDR2 SYDVKM. The CDR3 length is 14 residues. In DNA, the CDR3 is TGTGCCAGCAGGGGGACAGCTAACACCGGGGAGCTGTTTTTT. Its translation: CASRGTANTGELFF.

CDR3 protein: CASTAAGSKNIQYF. In DNA form, the CDR3 reads TGTGCCAGTACAGCGGCCGGGTCCAAAAACATTCAGTACTTC. The chain is built from TRBV19 and TRBJ2-4; D might be TRBD2 (5 bases). V lost 7 bases, J lost 2 bases, and 12 bases lay in between. Germline V gene data show CDR1 as LNHDA and CDR2 as SQIVND (reference sequence). This CDR3 contains 14 residues.

V and J are TRBV2 and TRBJ2-7, with D unresolved. The V and J ends lost 6 bases and 6 bases respectively, with 6 bases between them. Germline V lookup: CDR1 SNHLY, CDR2 FYNNEI. This CDR3 spans 10 amino acids. CDR3 protein: CASRRIEQYF. CDR3 nucleotides: TGTGCCAGCAGGCGGATCGAGCAGTACTTC. Complete variable domain (other parts from reference TRBV2 and TRBJ2-7): EPEVTQTPSHQVTQMGQEVILRCVPISNHLYFYWYRQILGQKVEFLVSFYNNEISEKSEIFDDQFSVERPDGSNFTLKIRSTKLEDSAMYFCASRRIEQYFGPGTRLTVT.

This clone was seen more than once but under ten times. The J gene is TRBJ2-3, the V gene TRBV12-5; TRBD2 is a possible D gene (6 bases). The CDR3 totals 13 residues. Germline assignment: CDR1 LGHNT and CDR2 FRNRAP. Trimming cost V 7 bases and J 4 bases, with 12 bases left between them. CDR3 region: CASAELASDTQYF. The CDR3 DNA follows: TGTGCTAGTGCCGAACTAGCTTCAGATACGCAGTATTTT.

This chain links TRBV28 with TRBJ2-7, with 10 bases matching TRBD1. This CDR3 spans 14 amino acids. J lost 4 bases, V lost 4 bases, and 4 bases had no gene match. Germline lookup yields CDR1 MDHEN and CDR2 SYDVKM. The CDR3 loop is CASSSRGQGYEQYF. In DNA form, the CDR3 reads TGTGCCAGCAGTTCCAGGGGACAGGGGTACGAGCAGTACTTC. Looking up the rest from reference TRBV28 and TRBJ2-7 gives the full variable domain: DVKVTQSSRYLVKRTGEKVFLECVQDMDHENMFWYRQDPGLGLRLIYFSYDVKMKEKGDIPEGYSVSREKKERFSLILESASTNQTSMYLCASSSRGQGYEQYFGPGTRLTVT.

The CDR3 bases are TGTGCCAGCACCCTAAAGGCAGGGGGCGCCTCTAGCTATGGCTACACCTTC. It encodes CASTLKAGGASSYGYTF. The rearrangement joins TRBV28 to TRBJ1-2; 8 bases map to TRBD1. Germline-derived CDR1 and CDR2 are MDHEN and SYDVKM. The junction had 17 bases not matched to a gene; V was cut back by 7 bases and J by 4 bases. CDR3 length equals 17 residues.